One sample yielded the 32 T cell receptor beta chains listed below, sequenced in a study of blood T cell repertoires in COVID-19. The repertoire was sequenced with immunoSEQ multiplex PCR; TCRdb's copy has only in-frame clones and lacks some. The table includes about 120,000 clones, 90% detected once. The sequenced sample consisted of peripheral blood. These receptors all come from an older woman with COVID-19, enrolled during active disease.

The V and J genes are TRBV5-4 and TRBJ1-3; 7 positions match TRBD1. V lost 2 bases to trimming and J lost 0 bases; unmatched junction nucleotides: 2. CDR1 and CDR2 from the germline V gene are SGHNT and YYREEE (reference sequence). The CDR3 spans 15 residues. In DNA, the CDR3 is TGTGCCAGCAGCTTTGACAGGGCCTCTGGAAACACCATATATTTT. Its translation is CASSFDRASGNTIYF. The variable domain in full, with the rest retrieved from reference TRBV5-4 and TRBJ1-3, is ETGVTQSPTHLIKTRGQQVTLRCSSQSGHNTVSWYQQALGQGPQFIFQYYREEENGRGNFPPRFSGLQFPNYSSELNVNALELDDSALYLCASSFDRASGNTIYFGEGSWLTVV.

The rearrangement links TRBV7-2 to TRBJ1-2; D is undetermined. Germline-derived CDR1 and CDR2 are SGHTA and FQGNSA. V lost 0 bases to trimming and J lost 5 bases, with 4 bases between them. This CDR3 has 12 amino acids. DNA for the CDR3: TGTGCCAGCAGCTTAGCCGGGTATGGCTACACCTTC. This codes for CASSLAGYGYTF.

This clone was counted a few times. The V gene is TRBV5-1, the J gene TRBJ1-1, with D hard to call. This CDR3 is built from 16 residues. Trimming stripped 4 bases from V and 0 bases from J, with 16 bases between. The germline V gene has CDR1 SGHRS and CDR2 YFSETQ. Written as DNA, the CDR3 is TGCGCCAGCAGCCCCCGAAGAAGCGGGTTGAACACTGAAGCTTTCTTT. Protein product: CASSPRRSGLNTEAFF.

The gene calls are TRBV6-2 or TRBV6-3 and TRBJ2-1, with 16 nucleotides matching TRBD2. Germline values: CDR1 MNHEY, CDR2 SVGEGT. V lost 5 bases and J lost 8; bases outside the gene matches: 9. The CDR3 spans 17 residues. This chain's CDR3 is CASSPGTSGGAFDEQFF. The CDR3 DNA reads TGTGCCAGCAGTCCCGGGACTAGCGGGGGGGCGTTTGATGAGCAGTTCTTC.

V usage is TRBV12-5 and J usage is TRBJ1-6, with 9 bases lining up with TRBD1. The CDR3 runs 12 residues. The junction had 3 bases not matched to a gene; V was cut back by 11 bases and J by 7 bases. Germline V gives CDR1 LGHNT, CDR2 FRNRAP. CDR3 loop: CAAGQGNSPLHF. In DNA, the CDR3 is TGTGCTGCAGGACAGGGGAATTCACCCCTCCACTTT.

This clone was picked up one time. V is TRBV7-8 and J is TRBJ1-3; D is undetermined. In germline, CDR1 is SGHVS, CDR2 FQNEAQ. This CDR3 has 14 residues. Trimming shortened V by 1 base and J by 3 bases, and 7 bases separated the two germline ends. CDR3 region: CASSLGSVGNTIYF. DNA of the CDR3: TGTGCCAGCAGCTTAGGTAGTGTTGGAAACACCATATATTTT.

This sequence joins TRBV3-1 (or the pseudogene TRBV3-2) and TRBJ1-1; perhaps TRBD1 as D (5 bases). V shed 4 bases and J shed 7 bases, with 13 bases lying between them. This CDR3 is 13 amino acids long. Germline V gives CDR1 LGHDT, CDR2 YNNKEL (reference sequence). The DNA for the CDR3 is TGTGCCAGCAGCCCGGTAGGAGGGGTTGAAGCTTTCTTT. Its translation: CASSPVGGVEAFF.

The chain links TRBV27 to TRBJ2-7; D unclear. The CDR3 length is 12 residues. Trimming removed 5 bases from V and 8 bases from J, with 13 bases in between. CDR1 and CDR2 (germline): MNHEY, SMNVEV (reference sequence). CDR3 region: CASSPNTQQQYF. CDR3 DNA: TGTGCCAGCAGTCCTAACACACAGCAGCAGTACTTC.

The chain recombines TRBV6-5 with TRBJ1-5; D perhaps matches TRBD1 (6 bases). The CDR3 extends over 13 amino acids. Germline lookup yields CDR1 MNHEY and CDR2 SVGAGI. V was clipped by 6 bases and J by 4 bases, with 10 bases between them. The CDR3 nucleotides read TGTGCCAGCAGGCCCGACAGGAATCAGCCCCAGCATTTT. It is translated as CASRPDRNQPQHF.

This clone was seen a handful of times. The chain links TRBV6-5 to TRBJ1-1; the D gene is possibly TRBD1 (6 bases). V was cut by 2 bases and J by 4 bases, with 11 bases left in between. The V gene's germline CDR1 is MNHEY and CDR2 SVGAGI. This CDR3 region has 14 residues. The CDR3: CASSYRQVPTEAFF. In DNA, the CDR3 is TGTGCCAGCAGTTACAGACAGGTCCCCACTGAAGCTTTCTTT.

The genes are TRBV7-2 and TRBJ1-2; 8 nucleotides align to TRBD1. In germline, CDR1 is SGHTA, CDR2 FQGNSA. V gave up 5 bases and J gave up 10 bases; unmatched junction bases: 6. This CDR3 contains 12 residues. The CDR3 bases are TGTGCCAGCAGCACACAACAGGGGGACTACACCTTC. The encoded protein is CASSTQQGDYTF.

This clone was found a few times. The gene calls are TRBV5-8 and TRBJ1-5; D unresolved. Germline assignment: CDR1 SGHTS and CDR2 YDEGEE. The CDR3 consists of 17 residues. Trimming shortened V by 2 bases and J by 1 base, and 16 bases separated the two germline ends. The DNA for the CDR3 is TGTGCCAGCAGCTTAAGGAGGACCGTTTTAAGCAATCAGCCCCAGCATTTT. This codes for CASSLRRTVLSNQPQHF.

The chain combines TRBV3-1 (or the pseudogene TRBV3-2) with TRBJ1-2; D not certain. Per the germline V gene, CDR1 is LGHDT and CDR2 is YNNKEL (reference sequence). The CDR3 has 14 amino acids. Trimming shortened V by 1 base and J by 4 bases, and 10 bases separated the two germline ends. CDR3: CASSQGYRSYGYTF. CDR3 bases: TGTGCCAGCAGCCAAGGGTACAGAAGCTATGGCTACACCTTC.

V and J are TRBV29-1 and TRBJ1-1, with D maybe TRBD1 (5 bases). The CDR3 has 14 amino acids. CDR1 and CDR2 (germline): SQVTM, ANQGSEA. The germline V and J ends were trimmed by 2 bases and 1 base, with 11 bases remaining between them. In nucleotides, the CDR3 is TGCAGCGTTGAAAGGGGTTCGAGGAACACTGAAGCTTTCTTT. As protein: CSVERGSRNTEAFF.

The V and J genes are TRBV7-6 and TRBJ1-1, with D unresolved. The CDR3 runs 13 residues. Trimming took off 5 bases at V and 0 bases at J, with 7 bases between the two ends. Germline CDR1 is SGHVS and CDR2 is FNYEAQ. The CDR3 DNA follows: TGTGCCAGCAGCGCAGACTTGAACACTGAAGCTTTCTTT. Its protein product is CASSADLNTEAFF.

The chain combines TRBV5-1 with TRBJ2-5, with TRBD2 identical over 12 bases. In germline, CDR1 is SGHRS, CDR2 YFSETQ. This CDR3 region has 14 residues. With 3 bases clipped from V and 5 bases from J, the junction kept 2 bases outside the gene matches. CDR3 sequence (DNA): TGCGCCAGCAGCTCCGGACTAGCGGGGGAGACCCAGTACTTC. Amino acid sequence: CASSSGLAGETQYF.

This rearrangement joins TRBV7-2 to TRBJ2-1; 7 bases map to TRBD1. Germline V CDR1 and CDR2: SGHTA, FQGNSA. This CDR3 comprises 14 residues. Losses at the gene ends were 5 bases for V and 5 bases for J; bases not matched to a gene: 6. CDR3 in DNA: TGTGCCAGCAGCCAAACGGGACAGCACAATGAGCAGTTCTTC. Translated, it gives CASSQTGQHNEQFF.

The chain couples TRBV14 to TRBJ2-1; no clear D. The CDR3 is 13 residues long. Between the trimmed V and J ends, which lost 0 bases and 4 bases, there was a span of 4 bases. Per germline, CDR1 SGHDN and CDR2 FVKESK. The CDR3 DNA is TGTGCCAGCAGCCAAGACCGGTACAATGAGCAGTTCTTC. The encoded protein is CASSQDRYNEQFF.

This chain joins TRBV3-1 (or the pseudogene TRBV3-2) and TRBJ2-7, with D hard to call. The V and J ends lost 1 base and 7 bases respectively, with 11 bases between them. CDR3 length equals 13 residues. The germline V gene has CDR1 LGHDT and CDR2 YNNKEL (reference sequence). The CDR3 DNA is TGTGCCAGCAGCCAAGGGCCAGCGCGGGAGCAGTACTTC. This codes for CASSQGPAREQYF.

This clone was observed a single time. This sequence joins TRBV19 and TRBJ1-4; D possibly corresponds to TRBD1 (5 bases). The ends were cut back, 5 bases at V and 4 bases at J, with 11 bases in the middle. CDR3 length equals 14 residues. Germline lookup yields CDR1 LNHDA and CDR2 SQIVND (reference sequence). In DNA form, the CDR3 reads TGTGCCAGTAGTGGGGGGGACCTTAATGAAAAACTGTTTTTT. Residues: CASSGGDLNEKLFF.

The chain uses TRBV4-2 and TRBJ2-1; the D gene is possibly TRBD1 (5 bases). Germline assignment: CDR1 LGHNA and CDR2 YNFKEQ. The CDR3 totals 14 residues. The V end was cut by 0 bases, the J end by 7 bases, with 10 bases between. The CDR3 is CASSQETGRNEQFF. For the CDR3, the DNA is TGTGCCAGCAGCCAAGAAACAGGACGAAATGAGCAGTTCTTC.

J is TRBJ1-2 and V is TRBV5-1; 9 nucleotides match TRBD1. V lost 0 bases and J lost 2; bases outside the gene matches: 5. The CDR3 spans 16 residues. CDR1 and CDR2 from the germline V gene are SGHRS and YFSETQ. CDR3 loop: CASSLATGTGNYGYTF. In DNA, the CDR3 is TGCGCCAGCAGCTTGGCCACTGGGACAGGGAACTATGGCTACACCTTC.

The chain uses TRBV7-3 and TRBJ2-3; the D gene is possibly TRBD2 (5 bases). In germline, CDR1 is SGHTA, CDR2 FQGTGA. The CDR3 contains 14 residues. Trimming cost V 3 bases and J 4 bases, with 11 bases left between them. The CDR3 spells CASSFTSPPDTQYF. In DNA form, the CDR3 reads TGTGCCAGCAGCTTCACTAGTCCCCCAGATACGCAGTATTTT.

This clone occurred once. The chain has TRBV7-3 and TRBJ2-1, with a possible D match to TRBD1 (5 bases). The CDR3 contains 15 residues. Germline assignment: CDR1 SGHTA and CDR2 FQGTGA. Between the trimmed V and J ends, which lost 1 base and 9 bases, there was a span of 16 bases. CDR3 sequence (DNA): TGTGCCAGCAGCTTAAATGAGGCAGGGAACGCTGAGCAGTTCTTC. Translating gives CASSLNEAGNAEQFF.

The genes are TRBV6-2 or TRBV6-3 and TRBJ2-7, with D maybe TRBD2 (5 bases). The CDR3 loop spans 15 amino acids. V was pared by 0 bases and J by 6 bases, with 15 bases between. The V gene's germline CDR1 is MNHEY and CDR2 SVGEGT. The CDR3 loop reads CASSYSRAGVSEQYF. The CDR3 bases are TGTGCCAGCAGTTACTCGAGAGCCGGGGTCTCCGAGCAGTACTTC.

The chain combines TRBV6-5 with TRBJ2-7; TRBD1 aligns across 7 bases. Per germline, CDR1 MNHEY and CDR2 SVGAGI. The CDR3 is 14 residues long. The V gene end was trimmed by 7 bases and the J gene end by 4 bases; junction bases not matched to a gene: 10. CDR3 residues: CASTRQGEMYEQYF. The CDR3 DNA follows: TGTGCCAGCACTAGACAGGGTGAGATGTACGAGCAGTACTTC.

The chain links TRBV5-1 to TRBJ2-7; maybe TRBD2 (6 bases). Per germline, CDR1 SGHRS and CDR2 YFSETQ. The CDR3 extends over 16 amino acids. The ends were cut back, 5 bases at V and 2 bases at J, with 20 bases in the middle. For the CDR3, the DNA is TGCGCCAGCAGTCCATTGGCCGGAGGGGCACCCTACGAGCAGTACTTC. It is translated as CASSPLAGGAPYEQYF.

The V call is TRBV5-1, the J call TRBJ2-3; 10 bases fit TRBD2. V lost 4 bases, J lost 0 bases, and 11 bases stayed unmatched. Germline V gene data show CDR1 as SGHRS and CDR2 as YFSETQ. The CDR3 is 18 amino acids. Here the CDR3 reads CASSHGASGGTSTDTQYF. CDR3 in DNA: TGCGCCAGCAGCCACGGGGCTAGCGGGGGTACTAGCACAGATACGCAGTATTTT. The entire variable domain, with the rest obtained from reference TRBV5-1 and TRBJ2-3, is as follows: KAGVTQTPRYLIKTRGQQVTLSCSPISGHRSVSWYQQTPGQGLQFLFEYFSETQRNKGNFPGRFSGRQFSNSRSEMNVSTLELGDSALYLCASSHGASGGTSTDTQYFGPGTRLTVL.

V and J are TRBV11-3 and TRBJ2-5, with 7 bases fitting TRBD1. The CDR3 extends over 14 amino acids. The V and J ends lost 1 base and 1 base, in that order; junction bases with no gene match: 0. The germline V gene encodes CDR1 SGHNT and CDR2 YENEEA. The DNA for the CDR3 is TGTGCCAGCAGCTTAGCAGGGGGCCAAGAGACCCAGTACTTC. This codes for CASSLAGGQETQYF.

Here the CDR3 reads CASRESESTDTQYF. The DNA of the CDR3 is TGTGCCAGCAGGGAGAGCGAAAGCACAGATACGCAGTATTTT. The rearrangement uses TRBV2 and TRBJ2-3; D is unclear. This CDR3 is built from 14 residues. Trimming took off 6 bases at V and 0 bases at J, with 10 bases between the two ends. Germline assignment: CDR1 SNHLY and CDR2 FYNNEI.

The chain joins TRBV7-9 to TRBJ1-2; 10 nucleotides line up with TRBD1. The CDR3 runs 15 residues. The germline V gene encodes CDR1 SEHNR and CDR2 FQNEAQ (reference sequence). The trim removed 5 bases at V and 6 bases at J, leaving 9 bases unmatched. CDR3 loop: CASSPTTGGVDGYTF. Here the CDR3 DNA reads TGTGCCAGCAGCCCGACGACAGGGGGCGTTGATGGCTACACCTTC.

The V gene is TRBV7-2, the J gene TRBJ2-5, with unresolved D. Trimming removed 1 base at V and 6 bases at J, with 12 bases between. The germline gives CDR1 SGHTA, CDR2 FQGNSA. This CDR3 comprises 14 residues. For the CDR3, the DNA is TGTGCCAGCAGCTTAGATTTCCGGGTTAAGACCCAGTACTTC. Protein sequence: CASSLDFRVKTQYF.